Shown below are 24 T cell receptor beta chains from a single sample sequenced in a study of T cells in Graves' hyperthyroidism and ophthalmopathy. Amplified regions were TCR beta CDR3 sequences from RNA transcripts. In the first-round RT-PCR of the TCR CDR3, the HTBI primer set was used. In TCRdb, the multiplex PCR reads were re-called with MiXCR into one record per CDR3 protein. The sample lists about 360,000 distinct CDR3 sequences; around 13% were seen once. Sample: blood. The origin of the receptors is a woman aged 18-29 years with Graves' hyperthyroidism.

This clonotype has ten or more counts. The chain employs TRBV29-1 and TRBJ2-1; 8 bases are a match to TRBD2. The CDR3 sequence is 17 residues long. Trimming took 1 base from V and 4 from J; bases not matched to a gene: 12. CDR1 and CDR2 (germline): SQVTM, ANQGSEA. The CDR3 region has the DNA TGCAGCGTTGAAGGGGGGCTAGCGGGCCGCCGTTACAATGAGCAGTTCTTC. It specifies CSVEGGLAGRRYNEQFF.

This clonotype was seen repeatedly, ten times or more. This chain connects TRBV2 to TRBJ2-3; TRBD1 matches at 10 bases. Losses at the gene ends were 9 bases for V and 9 bases for J; bases not matched to a gene: 15. The CDR3 length is 15 residues. The germline V gene encodes CDR1 SNHLY and CDR2 FYNNEI. As DNA, the CDR3 is TGTGCCAGTAAGCTCCGGGACAGGGGAGCGGGAACGCAGTATTTT. The encoded protein is CASKLRDRGAGTQYF.

In its sample, this clonotype was seen many times. This sequence joins TRBV6-2 or TRBV6-3 and TRBJ1-1; TRBD1 matches 9 bases. This CDR3 comprises 12 residues. V lost 6 bases to trimming and J lost 9 bases; unmatched junction nucleotides: 5. In germline, CDR1 is MNHEY, CDR2 SVGEGT. The CDR3 nucleotides read TGTGCCAGCAGCCCTGGGACAGGGAAAGCTTTCTTT. As protein: CASSPGTGKAFF.

The table lists this clonotype with many counts. This chain uses TRBV2 with TRBJ1-2; no firm D call. This CDR3 region has 13 residues. V was trimmed by 9 bases and J by 2 bases, leaving 13 bases between them. The germline V gene encodes CDR1 SNHLY and CDR2 FYNNEI. DNA for the CDR3: TGTGCCAGTGCCGGTACCCACAACTATGGCTACACCTTC. It specifies CASAGTHNYGYTF.

This clonotype was recorded a few times. V is TRBV5-6 and J is TRBJ2-3; the match to TRBD1 covers 7 bases. Germline trimming cut 4 bases from V and 2 bases from J; bases unmatched to any gene: 13. Germline assignment: CDR1 SGHDT and CDR2 YYEEEE. This CDR3 is 17 amino acids long. CDR3 region: CASSGDRVWGFTDTQYF. CDR3 DNA: TGTGCCAGCAGCGGAGACAGGGTCTGGGGGTTCACAGATACGCAGTATTTT.

Many counts were recorded for this clonotype. This rearrangement joins TRBV12-3 or TRBV12-4 to TRBJ2-5, with 7 bases lining up with TRBD1. The CDR3 has 15 amino acids. With 5 bases clipped from V and 5 bases from J, the junction kept 11 bases outside the gene matches. CDR3: CASSQQGPLGETQYF. The DNA for the CDR3 is TGTGCCAGCAGTCAACAGGGGCCCCTTGGTGAGACCCAGTACTTC.

This clonotype was detected many times. This chain joins TRBV2 and TRBJ2-7; D unclear. Trimming stripped 4 bases from V and 5 bases from J, with 18 bases between. This CDR3 contains 15 residues. Germline-derived CDR1 and CDR2 are SNHLY and FYNNEI. The CDR3 DNA sequence: TGTGCCAGCAGTGTTCAAGCCGTGGTGTCGGACGAGCAGTACTTC. It yields the protein CASSVQAVVSDEQYF.

This clonotype was counted between two and nine times. The chain is built from TRBV9 and TRBJ1-6; a possible D gene is TRBD1 (5 bases). V was cut by 2 bases and J by 5 bases, with 14 bases left in between. Germline V gene data show CDR1 as SGDLS and CDR2 as YYNGEE. CDR3 size: 16 residues. In DNA form, the CDR3 reads TGTGCCAGCAGCGTTGGGGACGGTTCCGATAATTCACCCCTCCACTTT. Its protein product is CASSVGDGSDNSPLHF.

In its sample, this clonotype was seen many times. The chain is built from TRBV28 and TRBJ1-5; TRBD1 matches at 8 bases. Germline CDR1 reads MDHEN; CDR2 reads SYDVKM. Trimming took 8 bases from V and 7 from J; bases not matched to a gene: 13. The length of the CDR3 is 15 residues. CDR3 in DNA: TGTGCCAGCGCCGCTCCGGGACAGGATATGCAGCCCCAGCATTTT. Protein sequence: CASAAPGQDMQPQHF.

This clonotype occurred a few times. This chain links TRBV7-2 with TRBJ1-3; D uncertain. Germline V gene data show CDR1 as SGHTA and CDR2 as FQGNSA. The V end lost 1 base, the J end lost 3 bases, and 13 bases lay between the germline ends. CDR3 length equals 16 residues. The CDR3 loop is CASSLVISSNGNTIYF. The CDR3 DNA reads as TGTGCCAGCAGCTTAGTCATCTCCAGTAATGGAAACACCATATATTTT.

This clonotype occurred many times. The chain has TRBV7-9 and TRBJ2-7, with TRBD1 as a possible D gene (5 bases). V was pared by 4 bases and J by 3 bases, with 7 bases between. The CDR3 has 12 amino acids. Germline V gives CDR1 SEHNR, CDR2 FQNEAQ (reference sequence). The CDR3 DNA reads as TGTGCCAGCAGCTCAGGGAACTACGAGCAGTACTTC. Encoded protein: CASSSGNYEQYF.

This clonotype was recorded many times. V usage is TRBV7-9 and J usage is TRBJ1-3; D possibly corresponds to TRBD1 (5 bases). CDR1 is SEHNR and CDR2 is FQNEAQ in the germline V gene (reference sequence). CDR3 size: 13 residues. V was pared by 5 bases and J by 2 bases, with 7 bases between. CDR3 in amino acids: CASSRGAGNTIYF. The DNA of the CDR3 is TGTGCCAGCAGCCGGGGGGCTGGAAACACCATATATTTT.

This clonotype has ten or more counts. The rearrangement joins TRBV6-1 to TRBJ2-7; TRBD1 might be the D (5 bases). V was trimmed by 7 bases and J by 3 bases, leaving 13 bases between them. This CDR3 is built from 13 residues. CDR1 is MNHNS, CDR2 SASEGT, per germline. The CDR3 nucleotides are TGTGCCAGCAAGGGAAACAGGTTCTACGAGCAGTACTTC. It specifies CASKGNRFYEQYF.

This clonotype appeared many times. This chain links TRBV12-3 or TRBV12-4 with TRBJ1-1; perhaps TRBD1 as D (6 bases). Deletions cut 5 bases from V and 1 base from J, with 17 bases between. CDR3 length: 16 amino acids. CDR3 loop: CASSKGLGTTNTEAFF. As DNA, the CDR3 is TGTGCCAGCAGTAAAGGCCTAGGGACAACGAACACTGAAGCTTTCTTT.

The genes are TRBV4-3 and TRBJ2-4; D call uncertain. Trimming pared 1 base from V and 7 bases from J, leaving 14 bases between. The CDR3 is 15 residues long. From germline, CDR1 is LGHNA and CDR2 YSLEER. The CDR3 reads CASSQGFAYANIQYF. The CDR3 coding sequence is TGCGCCAGCAGCCAAGGGTTTGCATATGCCAACATTCAGTACTTC.

This clonotype was seen repeatedly, ten times or more. The chain recombines TRBV11-2 with TRBJ2-2; D gene unclear. Between the trimmed V and J ends, which lost 1 base and 5 bases, there was a span of 11 bases. CDR3 length: 15 amino acids. Germline lookup yields CDR1 SGHAT and CDR2 FQNNGV. DNA for the CDR3: TGTGCCAGCAGCTTAGGGCAGGTTTGGACCGGGGAGCTGTTTTTT. Its protein is CASSLGQVWTGELFF.

In its sample, this clonotype was seen many times. This rearrangement joins TRBV10-3 to TRBJ2-1, with 13 bases identical to TRBD2. In germline, CDR1 is ENHRY, CDR2 SYGVKD. The CDR3 consists of 15 residues. V lost 10 bases and J lost 5; bases outside the gene matches: 8. CDR3 region: CATSSGTSGNNEQFF. CDR3 sequence (DNA): TGTGCCACCTCGTCCGGGACTAGCGGGAACAATGAGCAGTTCTTC.

Ten or more counts support this clonotype. The rearrangement joins TRBV7-3 to TRBJ2-7, with D unresolved. The CDR3 has 13 amino acids. Germline-derived CDR1 and CDR2 are SGHTA and FQGTGA. Trimming stripped 5 bases from V and 7 bases from J, with 15 bases between. CDR3 DNA: TGTGCCAGCAGCCCCCGGCCAGGTGTTGAGCAGTACTTC. It is translated as CASSPRPGVEQYF.

The chain has TRBV5-1 and TRBJ1-5; D gene unclear. The V gene's germline CDR1 is SGHRS and CDR2 YFSETQ. With 3 bases removed from V and 0 bases from J, the gap between germline ends came to 4 bases. The CDR3 covers 13 residues. CDR3 amino acids: CASSWSSNQPQHF. In nucleotides, the CDR3 is TGCGCCAGCAGCTGGTCTAGCAATCAGCCCCAGCATTTT.

This clonotype has at least ten counts. CDR3 region: CASSLYNSYEQYF. CDR3 DNA sequence: TGTGCCAGCAGCTTGTACAACTCCTACGAGCAGTACTTC. The chain combines TRBV5-6 with TRBJ2-7; unclear D gene. Trimming removed 1 base at V and 0 bases at J, with 5 bases between. Germline values: CDR1 SGHDT, CDR2 YYEEEE. This CDR3 has 13 amino acids. The variable domain in full, with the rest retrieved from reference TRBV5-6 and TRBJ2-7, is DAGVTQSPTHLIKTRGQQVTLRCSPKSGHDTVSWYQQALGQGPQFIFQYYEEEERQRGNFPDRFSGHQFPNYSSELNVNALLLGDSALYLCASSLYNSYEQYFGPGTRLTVT.

This clonotype was seen many times. V usage is TRBV30 and J usage is TRBJ1-2; D unresolved. The germline V gene encodes CDR1 GTSNPN and CDR2 SVGIG (reference sequence). The CDR3 has 11 amino acids. Trimming removed 1 base at V and 9 bases at J, with 9 bases between. DNA for the CDR3: TGTGCCTGGAGTGGGACGTATAGCTACACCTTC. It codes for CAWSGTYSYTF.

About this clonotype: Since a much larger clone is just one base distant, this may be a read error. The gene calls are TRBV6-4 and TRBJ1-5; tentative D call: TRBD1 (5 bases). V dropped 8 bases and J dropped 4 bases, with 12 bases sitting between them. This CDR3 has 13 residues. Germline V CDR1 and CDR2: MRHNA, SNTAGT. The CDR3 is CASSGHKNQPQHF. Here the CDR3 DNA reads TGTGCCAGCTCCGGACACAAAAATCAGCCCCAGCATTTT.

This clonotype showed up many times. The rearrangement uses TRBV18 and TRBJ2-5; the D is unclear. The V gene's germline CDR1 is KGHSH and CDR2 LQKENI. The CDR3 runs to 15 residues. With 3 bases removed from V and 5 bases from J, the gap between germline ends came to 16 bases. The CDR3 DNA sequence: TGTGCCAGCTCACCCGTAGCCATCCCCGGGGAGACCCAGTACTTC. Translating gives CASSPVAIPGETQYF.

This clonotype occurred many times. The J gene is TRBJ1-5, the V gene TRBV2; no clear D. Trimming stripped 7 bases from V and 4 bases from J, with 11 bases between. The length of the CDR3 is 13 residues. Germline CDR1 is SNHLY and CDR2 is FYNNEI. CDR3 region: CASIREGNQPQHF. CDR3 bases: TGTGCCAGCATTCGGGAAGGGAATCAGCCCCAGCATTTT.